These 32 T cell receptor beta chains were all obtained from the same sample, sequenced in a study of blood T cell repertoires in COVID-19. Profiled with immunoSEQ multiplex PCR; TCRdb holds only in-frame clones, not every one. The data show about 140,000 clones, just under 85% seen once. Sequencing input: PBMCs or T cells enriched from blood (not recorded which). These receptors came from a woman aged 45 to 65 with acute COVID-19.

The rearrangement joins TRBV5-1 to TRBJ1-2, with a possible D match to TRBD1 (5 bases). The V gene lost 4 bases and the J gene lost 1 base, with 20 bases spanning the gap. Germline CDR1 SGHRS, CDR2 YFSETQ. The CDR3 runs 17 residues. The chain's CDR3 is CASSKEAGPRYNYGYTF. The CDR3 DNA reads TGCGCCAGCAGCAAGGAAGCGGGGCCGAGATATAACTATGGCTACACCTTC. The complete variable domain, with remaining parts taken from reference TRBV5-1 and TRBJ1-2, reads KAGVTQTPRYLIKTRGQQVTLSCSPISGHRSVSWYQQTPGQGLQFLFEYFSETQRNKGNFPGRFSGRQFSNSRSEMNVSTLELGDSALYLCASSKEAGPRYNYGYTFGSGTRLTVV.

The chain couples TRBV3-1 (or the pseudogene TRBV3-2) to TRBJ2-5; TRBD2 aligns across 10 bases. CDR1 LGHDT and CDR2 YNNKEL come from the germline V gene (reference sequence). The CDR3 sequence is 19 residues long. Trimming cost V 0 bases and J 2 bases; bases outside gene matches: 12. This chain's CDR3 is CASSQEITSGIQQQETQYF. The CDR3 region has the DNA TGTGCCAGCAGCCAAGAAATAACTAGCGGGATTCAGCAACAAGAGACCCAGTACTTC.

V usage is TRBV5-1 and J usage is TRBJ2-2; D may be TRBD2 (5 bases). Germline CDR1 and CDR2: SGHRS and YFSETQ. This CDR3 is 16 amino acids long. Between the trimmed V and J ends, which lost 1 base and 2 bases, there was a span of 12 bases. The CDR3 sequence: CASSLNAGPNTGELFF. The DNA for the CDR3 is TGCGCCAGCAGCTTGAACGCGGGTCCAAACACCGGGGAGCTGTTTTTT.

V gene TRBV15 combines with J gene TRBJ2-5; 7 nucleotides agree with TRBD1. The CDR3 consists of 15 residues. Germline V gene data show CDR1 as LNHNV and CDR2 as YYDKDF (reference sequence). J gave up 1 base and V 3 bases, and 5 bases lay outside the gene matches. The CDR3 spells CATSRKGAGQETQYF. The CDR3 DNA sequence: TGTGCCACCAGCAGGAAGGGGGCGGGCCAAGAGACCCAGTACTTC.

This chain links TRBV15 with TRBJ2-2; TRBD1 matches 7 bases. This CDR3 spans 14 amino acids. Trimming at V came to 6 bases and at J to 6 bases, leaving 7 bases not matched to a gene. Germline V lookup: CDR1 LNHNV, CDR2 YYDKDF (reference sequence). CDR3 nucleotide sequence: TGTGCCACCAGGGTAGGGACAGCGGCCGGGGAGCTGTTTTTT. The encoded protein is CATRVGTAAGELFF.

The chain links TRBV20-1 to TRBJ1-2; D call uncertain. V was pared by 0 bases and J by 7 bases, with 6 bases between. This CDR3 is 11 amino acids long. Germline lookup yields CDR1 DFQATT and CDR2 SNEGSKA (reference sequence). The CDR3: CSARDRAGYTF. Here the CDR3 DNA reads TGCAGTGCTAGAGATCGAGCTGGCTACACCTTC.

The chain employs TRBV6-5 and TRBJ1-2, with TRBD1 identical over 9 bases. CDR3 length equals 14 residues. Looked up from germline, CDR1 is MNHEY and CDR2 is SVGAGI. Germline trimming cut 6 bases from V and 6 bases from J; bases unmatched to any gene: 8. This CDR3 is CASSPTGGSNGYTF. For the CDR3, the DNA is TGTGCCAGCAGCCCCACAGGGGGCTCGAATGGCTACACCTTC.

The chain combines TRBV24-1 with TRBJ2-1; 9 bases match TRBD1. Germline loops: CDR1 KGHDR, CDR2 SFDVKD. CDR3 length: 14 residues. J gave up 7 bases and V 3 bases, and 3 bases lay outside the gene matches. The CDR3 sequence: CATSDGTGWNEQFF. The DNA for the CDR3 is TGTGCCACCAGTGATGGGACAGGGTGGAATGAGCAGTTCTTC.

V is TRBV28 and J is TRBJ1-2, with TRBD1 matching 7 bases. The germline V gene encodes CDR1 MDHEN and CDR2 SYDVKM. The CDR3 loop spans 16 amino acids. V shed 5 bases, J shed 0 bases, and the junction held 9 bases outside the gene matches. The CDR3 bases are TGTGCCAGCAGTCAGGGGGACAGCCTCTCTAACTATGGCTACACCTTC. It codes for CASSQGDSLSNYGYTF.

This rearrangement joins TRBV10-2 to TRBJ1-1; no clear D. Trimming removed 7 bases at V and 4 bases at J, with 16 bases between. The CDR3 contains 14 residues. The germline V gene has CDR1 WSHSY and CDR2 SAAADI. CDR3 nucleotides: TGCGCCAGCACCTTGGCTAACGGGGTCACTGAAGCTTTCTTT. Protein product: CASTLANGVTEAFF.

CDR3 amino acids: CASSTPTGDTQYF. The DNA of the CDR3 is TGTGCTAGTTCGACTCCGACAGGGGATACGCAGTATTTT. The rearrangement joins TRBV12-5 to TRBJ2-3; 7 nucleotides line up with TRBD1. In germline, CDR1 is LGHNT, CDR2 FRNRAP. The CDR3 is made up of 13 amino acids. V shed 8 bases, J shed 6 bases, and the junction held 8 bases outside the gene matches.

The chain couples TRBV4-1 to TRBJ1-1, with D perhaps TRBD1 (6 bases). This CDR3 spans 15 amino acids. The germline V gene has CDR1 MGHRA and CDR2 YSYEKL. V was shortened by 1 base and J by 5 bases, with 14 bases between the two germline ends. The CDR3, as DNA: TGCGCCAGCAGCCAAGGACAGGTTGGGTGGACTGAAGCTTTCTTT. It specifies CASSQGQVGWTEAFF.

This rearrangement joins TRBV5-1 to TRBJ1-5; TRBD1 matches at 8 bases. Germline-derived CDR1 and CDR2 are SGHRS and YFSETQ. There are 16 residues in the CDR3. Germline trimming cut 0 bases from V and 3 bases from J; bases unmatched to any gene: 5. The chain's CDR3 is CASSLGTGMNNQPQHF. In DNA, the CDR3 is TGCGCCAGCAGCTTGGGGACAGGGATGAACAATCAGCCCCAGCATTTT. Filled out from reference TRBV5-1 and TRBJ1-5, the complete variable domain reads KAGVTQTPRYLIKTRGQQVTLSCSPISGHRSVSWYQQTPGQGLQFLFEYFSETQRNKGNFPGRFSGRQFSNSRSEMNVSTLELGDSALYLCASSLGTGMNNQPQHFGDGTRLSIL.

The chain joins TRBV6-1 to TRBJ2-5; tentative D call: TRBD2 (5 bases). The CDR3 covers 13 residues. Germline V CDR1 and CDR2: MNHNS, SASEGT. V was trimmed by 3 bases and J by 10 bases, leaving 15 bases between them. The CDR3 is CASSDRVPGDQYF. DNA of the CDR3: TGTGCCAGCAGTGATAGGGTCCCCGGGGACCAGTACTTC.

This clone was detected once. The chain is built from TRBV2 and TRBJ1-4, with D possibly being TRBD1 (5 bases). This CDR3 region has 16 residues. The V gene's germline CDR1 is SNHLY and CDR2 FYNNEI. The V gene lost 3 bases and the J gene lost 0 bases, with 11 bases spanning the gap. CDR3 in DNA: TGTGCCAGCAGTGAGGGGGGGGGTGCAACTAATGAAAAACTGTTTTTT. Translated, it gives CASSEGGGATNEKLFF.

This chain joins TRBV21-1 and TRBJ2-7; the DNA was not compared with TRBD2, the D call given in the table. TRBV21-1 is designated a pseudogene. There are 12 residues in the CDR3. CDR3 loop: CASSKPVYEQYF. CDR3 DNA sequence: TGTGCCAGCAGCAAACCGGTCTACGAGCAGTACTTC.

J is TRBJ2-7 and V is TRBV7-8; no firm D call. Trimming left V 3 bases short and J 4 bases short, with 13 bases between. The CDR3 totals 14 residues. Germline V gene data show CDR1 as SGHVS and CDR2 as FQNEAQ. The CDR3 bases are TGTGCCAGCAGCTTTCGTGTCGGGTTATACGAGCAGTACTTC. This codes for CASSFRVGLYEQYF. Drawing the rest from reference TRBV7-8 and TRBJ2-7, the complete variable domain is GAGVSQSPRYKVAKRGQDVALRCDPISGHVSLFWYQQALGQGPEFLTYFQNEAQLDKSGLPSDRFFAERPEGSVSTLKIQRTQQEDSAVYLCASSFRVGLYEQYFGPGTRLTVT.

This clone has a handful of counts. The chain combines TRBV4-1 with TRBJ1-1, with 9 positions matching TRBD1. The CDR3 extends over 17 amino acids. CDR1 MGHRA and CDR2 YSYEKL come from the germline V gene. V shed 3 bases, J shed 0 bases, and the junction held 8 bases outside the gene matches. CDR3 sequence (DNA): TGCGCCAGCAGCCAGGCGGGACAGGGAGTCTTGAACACTGAAGCTTTCTTT. The encoded protein is CASSQAGQGVLNTEAFF.

The chain has TRBV5-5 and TRBJ1-3; D might be TRBD1 (5 bases). The germline V and J ends were trimmed by 2 bases and 2 bases, with 11 bases remaining between them. This CDR3 spans 15 amino acids. CDR1 is SGHKS and CDR2 is YYEKEE in the germline V gene (reference sequence). DNA for the CDR3: TGTGCCAGCAGCTTAATGCAGGGCGCTGGAAACACCATATATTTT. Protein: CASSLMQGAGNTIYF.

This clone was observed once. This chain connects TRBV11-3 to TRBJ2-1; the D is unclear. The CDR3 runs 13 residues. The germline gives CDR1 SGHNT, CDR2 YENEEA. V lost 2 bases, J lost 5 bases, and 7 bases lay in between. The CDR3 DNA is TGTGCCAGCAGCTTATACCTACACAATGAGCAGTTCTTC. It is translated as CASSLYLHNEQFF.

This chain joins TRBV19 and TRBJ1-5; perhaps TRBD1 as D (5 bases). The CDR3 runs to 16 residues. V lost 4 bases to trimming and J lost 0 bases, with 13 bases between them. CDR1 and CDR2 (germline): LNHDA, SQIVND (reference sequence). The CDR3 protein is CASSKAGKYSNQPQHF. In DNA form, the CDR3 reads TGTGCCAGTAGTAAGGCAGGGAAATATAGCAATCAGCCCCAGCATTTT.

This clone was counted a single time. The rearrangement uses TRBV6-5 and TRBJ2-1, with 10 nucleotides matching TRBD1. The length of the CDR3 is 15 residues. The junction had 4 bases not matched to a gene; V was cut back by 4 bases and J by 4 bases. The germline V gene has CDR1 MNHEY and CDR2 SVGAGI. The CDR3 DNA reads TGTGCCAGCAGTTCCGACAGGGGGCAATACAATGAGCAGTTCTTC. Its protein product is CASSSDRGQYNEQFF.

This clone showed up just a few times. V and J are TRBV27 and TRBJ2-7; D gene uncertain. The germline V and J ends were trimmed by 0 bases and 5 bases, with 14 bases remaining between them. The CDR3 is made up of 15 amino acids. Per germline, CDR1 MNHEY and CDR2 SMNVEV (reference sequence). The CDR3: CASSLSSRILDEQYF. The CDR3 region has the DNA TGTGCCAGCAGTTTATCGTCTAGGATCCTCGACGAGCAGTACTTC.

In its sample, this clone was seen once. CDR3 in amino acids: CASTPTSGAGNEQFF. The CDR3 DNA reads as TGTGCCAGCACCCCGACTAGCGGGGCAGGGAATGAGCAGTTCTTC. The chain uses TRBV27 and TRBJ2-1, with TRBD2 matching over 11 bases. From germline, CDR1 is MNHEY and CDR2 SMNVEV (reference sequence). The junction had 9 bases not matched to a gene; V was cut back by 7 bases and J by 7 bases. The CDR3 runs 15 residues.

The gene calls are TRBV6-5 and TRBJ1-1; D not certain. The CDR3 sequence is 12 residues long. Trimming took off 6 bases at V and 0 bases at J, with 5 bases between the two ends. Germline loops: CDR1 MNHEY, CDR2 SVGAGI. CDR3 in amino acids: CASSPMNTEAFF. In DNA form, the CDR3 reads TGTGCCAGCAGCCCCATGAACACTGAAGCTTTCTTT.

This chain uses TRBV11-2 with TRBJ2-1; 8 bases are a match to TRBD2. The CDR3 has 16 residues. V was pared by 6 bases and J by 3 bases, with 10 bases of the junction left unmatched. Germline loops: CDR1 SGHAT, CDR2 FQNNGV. The CDR3 reads CASRLAGGWGYNEQFF. Written as DNA, the CDR3 is TGTGCCAGCAGACTGGCGGGGGGTTGGGGCTACAATGAGCAGTTCTTC.

In its sample, this clone was seen a few times. The genes are TRBV2 and TRBJ2-7, with D perhaps TRBD2 (6 bases). Per the germline V gene, CDR1 is SNHLY and CDR2 is FYNNEI. The CDR3 loop spans 13 amino acids. V gave up 8 bases and J gave up 3 bases, with 14 bases separating them. CDR3 amino acids: CASSVQGLYEQYF. As DNA, the CDR3 is TGTGCCAGCTCCGTTCAGGGACTCTACGAGCAGTACTTC.

In its sample, this clone was seen a few times. The chain is built from TRBV19 and TRBJ2-7, with 7 bases lining up with TRBD2. The CDR3 has 14 amino acids. The germline V gene has CDR1 LNHDA and CDR2 SQIVND (reference sequence). The V gene end was trimmed by 5 bases and the J gene end by 5 bases; junction bases not matched to a gene: 9. CDR3 protein: CASSSQAGVDEQYF. The CDR3 nucleotides read TGTGCCAGTAGTTCCCAGGCGGGAGTAGACGAGCAGTACTTC.

The genes are TRBV30 and TRBJ2-2; 9 bases fit TRBD1. Germline V gene sequence: CDR1 GTSNPN, CDR2 SVGIG (reference sequence). The CDR3 is 12 residues long. The CDR3 DNA sequence: TGTGCTACCGACAGGGGGGCCGGGGAGCTGTTTTTT. Translation gives CATDRGAGELFF.

This clone has only a few counts. The chain carries TRBV18 and TRBJ2-7; TRBD1 agrees at 7 bases. V gave up 3 bases and J gave up 2 bases; unmatched junction bases: 7. Germline assignment: CDR1 KGHSH and CDR2 LQKENI. This CDR3 region has 15 residues. CDR3 nucleotide sequence: TGTGCCAGCTCACCCGGGACAGCGATCCCCTACGAGCAGTACTTC. The encoded protein is CASSPGTAIPYEQYF.

Only a few counts were recorded for this clone. The V call is TRBV5-4, the J call TRBJ1-3; the match to TRBD1 covers 7 bases. V trimming: 4 bases; J trimming: 0 bases; junction bases outside the gene matches: 10. The CDR3 loop spans 17 amino acids. In germline, CDR1 is SGHNT, CDR2 YYREEE (reference sequence). Written as DNA, the CDR3 is TGTGCCAGCAGCCAGAGGACAGGAGCCCTCTCTGGAAACACCATATATTTT. This encodes CASSQRTGALSGNTIYF.

With regard to this clone: The junction departs from germline at one end; a sequencing error may be responsible. The V gene is TRBV19, the J gene TRBJ2-3, with TRBD2 identical over 10 bases. Germline V gene sequence: CDR1 LNHDA, CDR2 SQIVND (reference sequence). The CDR3 extends over 15 amino acids. The CDR3: CASRIAGGGTDTQYF. CDR3 coding DNA: TGTGCCAGTAGAATAGCGGGAGGAGGTACAGATACGCAGTATTTT.